The following is a TCR beta chain sequence with its context. The antigen remains unidentified. Using immunoSEQ multiplex PCR, the repertoire was profiled, and TCRdb retains in-frame clones only, with some absent. Seen here are roughly 100,000 clones, roughly 84% observed once, and the top ten hold roughly 1%. Germline V gene lookup returns CDR1 SGHNT and CDR2 YYREEE (reference sequence). There are 16 residues in the CDR3. The J segment lost 0 bases and the V segment lost 0 bases, leaving 4 bases of the junction unmatched. The sample comes from a study of graft-versus-host responses after intestinal transplantation.

The rearrangement joins TRBV5-4 to TRBJ2-7, with 9 bases fitting TRBD2. This TCR came from a human donor who received an intestinal transplant. The sample in question was unstimulated CD4+ T cells sorted from spleen or lymph node cells, obtained before intestinal transplant. CDR3 in DNA: TGTGCCAGCAGCTTGGTCACAGCGGGGGGCTCCTACGAGCAGTACTTC. Amino acid sequence: CASSLVTAGGSYEQYF.